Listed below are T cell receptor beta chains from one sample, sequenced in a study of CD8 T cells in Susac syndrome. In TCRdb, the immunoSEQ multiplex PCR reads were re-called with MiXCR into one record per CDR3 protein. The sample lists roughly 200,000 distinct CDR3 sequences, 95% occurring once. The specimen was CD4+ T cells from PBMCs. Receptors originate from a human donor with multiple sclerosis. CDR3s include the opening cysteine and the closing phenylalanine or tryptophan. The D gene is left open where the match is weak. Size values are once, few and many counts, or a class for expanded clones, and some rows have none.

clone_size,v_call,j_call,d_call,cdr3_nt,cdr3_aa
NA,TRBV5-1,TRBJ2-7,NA,TGCGCCAGCAGCTTGGATACAGGGTCCGACGAGCAGTACTTC,CASSLDTGSDEQYF
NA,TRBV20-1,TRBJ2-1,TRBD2,TGCAGTGCATCGGGGACTAGCGATGTTGAGCAGTTCTTC,CSASGTSDVEQFF
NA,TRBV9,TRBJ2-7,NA,TGTGCCAGCAGCGTAGGGGCAGGGATGAGCTACGAGCAGTACTTC,CASSVGAGMSYEQYF
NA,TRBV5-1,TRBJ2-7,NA,TGCGCCAGCAGCTCCGGAGGGACAGACTACGAGCAGTACTTC,CASSSGGTDYEQYF
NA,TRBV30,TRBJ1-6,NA,TGTGCCTGGCAGGGCCTGAGCTCCTATAATTCACCCCTCCACTTT,CAWQGLSSYNSPLHF
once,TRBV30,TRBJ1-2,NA,TGTGCCTGGAGTGTAACGCAGAATGGCTACACCTTC,CAWSVTQNGYTF
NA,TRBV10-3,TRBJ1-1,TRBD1,TGTGCCATTGCTGGGACAGGGATCAATGAAGCTTTCTTT,CAIAGTGINEAFF
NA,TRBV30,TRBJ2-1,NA,TGTGCCTGGAAAGGCGGGGGCCTGACTGAGCAGTTCTTC,CAWKGGGLTEQFF
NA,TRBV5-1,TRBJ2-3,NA,TGCGCCAGCTTAGACACCTCATCCACAGATACGCAGTATTTT,CASLDTSSTDTQYF
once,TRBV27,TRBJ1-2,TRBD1,TGTGCCAGCCGCCGGACAGGGGAGGGCTATGGCTACACCTTC,CASRRTGEGYGYTF
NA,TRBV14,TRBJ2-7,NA,TGTGCCAGCAGCCAAGCAGTCGGCAGGGTAGAAGAGCAGTACTTC,CASSQAVGRVEEQYF
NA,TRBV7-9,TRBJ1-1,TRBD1,TGTGCCAGCAGCCTTAAGGGGACAGGGGGAAACACTGAAGCTTTCTTT,CASSLKGTGGNTEAFF
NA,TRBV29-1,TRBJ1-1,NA,TGCAGCGTTGGGCAGGCGGGACCGAACACTGAAGCTTTCTTT,CSVGQAGPNTEAFF
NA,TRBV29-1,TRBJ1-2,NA,TGCAGCGTTGAAGACAGGGGATATGGCTACACCTTC,CSVEDRGYGYTF
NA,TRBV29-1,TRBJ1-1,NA,TGCAGCGTTGGATCTGGAAACACTGAAGCTTTCTTT,CSVGSGNTEAFF
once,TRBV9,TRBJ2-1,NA,TGTGCCAGCAGCGTGGCTTGGGAATCCTACAATGAGCAGTTCTTC,CASSVAWESYNEQFF
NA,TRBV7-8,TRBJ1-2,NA,TGTGCCAGCAGCTCCGACAGCCCCTCTGGCTACACCTTC,CASSSDSPSGYTF
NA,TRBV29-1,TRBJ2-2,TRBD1,TGCAGCGTCGGACAGGCCGGCACCGGGGAGCTGTTTTTT,CSVGQAGTGELFF
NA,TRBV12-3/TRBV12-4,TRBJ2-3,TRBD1,TGTGCCAGCAGACGGGACAGGGGCGAAGATACGCAGTATTTT,CASRRDRGEDTQYF
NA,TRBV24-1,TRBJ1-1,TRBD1,TGTGCCATTTCGACAGGGAGGGGTGAAGCTTTCTTT,CAISTGRGEAFF
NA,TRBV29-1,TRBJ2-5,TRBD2,TGCAGCGTCGGGGTTTTAGCGGGGGGAGAGACCCAGTACTTC,CSVGVLAGGETQYF
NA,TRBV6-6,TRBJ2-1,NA,TGTGCCAGCAGTTACTCCGGCCGGAGCTCCTACAATGAGCAGTTCTTC,CASSYSGRSSYNEQFF
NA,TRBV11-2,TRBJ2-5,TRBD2,TGTGCCAGCAGCTACGGACTAGGGGAGACCCAGTACTTC,CASSYGLGETQYF
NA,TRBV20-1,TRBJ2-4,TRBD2,TGCAGTGCAGCGTCTGTACTAGCGGGGGCCAACATTCAGTACTTC,CSAASVLAGANIQYF
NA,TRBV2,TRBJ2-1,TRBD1,TGTGCCAGCAGAGACAGGGGTCTTTCCTACAATGAGCAGTTCTTC,CASRDRGLSYNEQFF
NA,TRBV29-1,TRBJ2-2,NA,TGCAGCGTACTAAGGGGCGGGGACGGGGAGCTGTTTTTT,CSVLRGGDGELFF
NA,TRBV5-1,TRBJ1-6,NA,TGCGCCAGCAGCCCGAGGACAGATCCCTATAATTCACCCCTCCACTTT,CASSPRTDPYNSPLHF
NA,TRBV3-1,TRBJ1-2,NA,TGTGCCAGCAGCCCTGGGACAACGGACTATGGCTACACCTTC,CASSPGTTDYGYTF
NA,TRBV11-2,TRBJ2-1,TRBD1,TGTGCCAGCAGTCCACAGGGGGACTCCTACAATGAGCAGTTCTTC,CASSPQGDSYNEQFF
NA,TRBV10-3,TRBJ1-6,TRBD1,TGTGCCATCACCGAGGACAGGGAGGTCAATTCACCCCTCCACTTT,CAITEDREVNSPLHF
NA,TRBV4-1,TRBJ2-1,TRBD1,TGCGCCAGCAGCCAAGCTGGAACGATGGACAGGGTATACAATGAGCAGTTCTTC,CASSQAGTMDRVYNEQFF
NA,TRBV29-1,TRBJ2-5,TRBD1,TGCAGCGCCATAAGGGGGGACAGGGGGTCCCACGGGACCCAGTACTTC,CSAIRGDRGSHGTQYF
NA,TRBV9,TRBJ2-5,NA,TGTGCCAGCAGCGTACAACCTCAAGAGACCCAGTACTTC,CASSVQPQETQYF
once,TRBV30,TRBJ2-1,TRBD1,TGTGCCTGGAGTGGGGACAGGGGTAATGAGCAGTTCTTC,CAWSGDRGNEQFF
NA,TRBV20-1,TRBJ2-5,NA,TGCAGTGCCCCTCGGGGGACATCCCGGGAGACCCAGTACTTC,CSAPRGTSRETQYF
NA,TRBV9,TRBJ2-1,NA,TGTGCCAGCAGCGTAGTTGCGGCCTACAATGAGCAGTTCTTC,CASSVVAAYNEQFF
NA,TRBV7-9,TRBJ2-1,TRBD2,TGTGCCAGCAGCGACAGACTAGCGGTACCGTACAATGAGCAGTTCTTC,CASSDRLAVPYNEQFF
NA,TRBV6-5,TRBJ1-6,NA,TGTGCCAGCAGTTACGCAGGGAGCAATTCACCCCTCCACTTT,CASSYAGSNSPLHF
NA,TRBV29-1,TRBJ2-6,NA,TGCAGCGCCGACCTCTCTGGGGCCAACGTCCTGACTTTC,CSADLSGANVLTF
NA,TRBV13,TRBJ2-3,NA,TGTGCCAGCAGCCCCCGCGGACCACTAGAAGGGAGCGATACGCAGTATTTT,CASSPRGPLEGSDTQYF
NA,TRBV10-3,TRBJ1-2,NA,TGTGCCATCAGCCCCGTTGACCGATTGTTGAATGGCTACACCTTC,CAISPVDRLLNGYTF
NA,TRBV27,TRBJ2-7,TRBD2,TGTGCCAGCAGTTTCAGCGGGGGGCCCTACGAGCAGTACTTC,CASSFSGGPYEQYF
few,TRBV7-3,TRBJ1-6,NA,TGTGCCAGTTCTTTGGGTAATTCACCCCTCCACTTT,CASSLGNSPLHF
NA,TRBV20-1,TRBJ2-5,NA,TGCAGTGGAAGGACCAAAGAGACCCAGTACTTC,CSGRTKETQYF
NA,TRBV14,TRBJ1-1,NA,TGTGCCAGCAGCGTCCAATTCGGGACTGAAGCTTTCTTT,CASSVQFGTEAFF
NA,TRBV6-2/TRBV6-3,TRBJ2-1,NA,TGTGCCAGCAGGCGGGACACTCTCCTCCAGTTCTTC,CASRRDTLLQFF
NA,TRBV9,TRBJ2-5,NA,TGTGCCAGCAGCGTAGGTTCGGGAGAAGAGACCCAGTACTTC,CASSVGSGEETQYF
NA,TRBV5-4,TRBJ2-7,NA,TGTGCCAGCAGCCCCCTACAGGACAGCTCCTACGAGCAGTACTTC,CASSPLQDSSYEQYF
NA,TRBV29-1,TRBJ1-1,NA,TGCAGCGTTTCGAATTTACAGGGAAACACTGAAGCTTTCTTT,CSVSNLQGNTEAFF
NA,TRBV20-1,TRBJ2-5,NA,TGCAGTGCTAGAGAGCCTGTCCAAGAGACCCAGTACTTC,CSAREPVQETQYF